This TCR beta chain emerged from a study of blood T cell repertoires in COVID-19. Overall study context: Acute-phase and convalescent COVID-19 samples originated in the United States, Italy and Spain. Nucleic acid was either cDNA or gDNA, and it came from T cells, B-cell-depleted T cells, or PBMCs.

The recovered donors of Cohort 3 showed two negative PCRs, clearance, or symptom resolution. The CDR3 sequence is 14 residues long. Looked up from germline, CDR1 is SGDLS and CDR2 is YYNGEE. V was pared by 3 bases and J by 6 bases, with 6 bases of the junction left unmatched. Clones were sequenced by immunoSEQ multiplex PCR, and TCRdb holds only the in-frame ones, with some missing. The sample carries 160,000 or so clones, around 89% recorded once. Material: PBMCs or T cells enriched from blood (not recorded which). The clonotype comes from a woman aged 45-59 years who had recovered from COVID-19. The chain joins TRBV9 to TRBJ2-1; 7 bases agree with TRBD2. CDR3 in amino acids: CASSGTSKGNEQFF. The CDR3, as DNA: TGTGCCAGCAGCGGGACTAGTAAGGGCAATGAGCAGTTCTTC.